Below, 30 T cell receptor beta chains from the same sample are listed, as sequenced in a study of CD8 T cells in ankylosing spondylitis. Via MiXCR, TCRdb re-called the 5' RACE reads, giving one row per CDR3 protein. Among roughly 230,000 distinct CDR3 sequences, over 15% were seen once, and the ten largest hold 25% to 40%. Material for sequencing was blood, either unsorted or a sorted T cell fraction (not recorded which). All receptors derive from a male donor with ankylosing spondylitis or in good health (not recorded which).

The sample holds many counts of this clonotype. This rearrangement joins TRBV10-3 to TRBJ2-1; D is unclear. The germline gives CDR1 ENHRY, CDR2 SYGVKD. The V end was cut by 2 bases, the J end by 7 bases, with 6 bases between. The length of the CDR3 is 12 residues. The CDR3 loop is CAISEKRNEQFF. The CDR3, as DNA: TGTGCCATCAGTGAGAAGAGGAATGAGCAGTTCTTC.

The rearrangement links TRBV3-1 to TRBJ1-5; D not certain. Trimming cost V 0 bases and J 5 bases, with 5 bases left between them. CDR3 length: 13 residues. CDR1 is LGHDT, CDR2 YNNKEL, per germline (reference sequence). Written as DNA, the CDR3 is TGTGCCAGCAGCCAAGATTATTATCAGCCCCAGCATTTT. It codes for CASSQDYYQPQHF. The entire variable domain, with the rest obtained from reference TRBV3-1 and TRBJ1-5, is as follows: DTAVSQTPKYLVTQMGNDKSIKCEQNLGHDTMYWYKQDSKKFLKIMFSYNNKELIINETVPNRFSPKSPDKAHLNLHINSLELGDSAVYFCASSQDYYQPQHFGDGTRLSIL.

This clonotype was seen a handful of times. The chain employs TRBV29-1 and TRBJ2-1; 9 positions agree with TRBD2. CDR3 length: 17 amino acids. V trimming: 2 bases; J trimming: 4 bases; junction bases outside the gene matches: 12. Germline values: CDR1 SQVTM, CDR2 ANQGSEA. The CDR3 coding sequence is TGCAGCGTTGAATCAGCTCCGGGACTAGCAGCTTACAATGAGCAGTTCTTC. Residues: CSVESAPGLAAYNEQFF.

The chain joins TRBV7-9 to TRBJ2-7; TRBD2 aligns across 10 bases. The CDR3 totals 13 residues. Trimming cost V 1 base and J 7 bases; bases outside gene matches: 1. Looked up from germline, CDR1 is SEHNR and CDR2 is FQNEAQ (reference sequence). CDR3 loop: CASSLVAGGEQYF. CDR3 sequence (DNA): TGTGCCAGCAGCTTAGTAGCGGGAGGAGAGCAGTACTTC.

This clonotype was seen a handful of times. The rearrangement joins TRBV7-9 to TRBJ2-1; 9 bases align to TRBD2. The CDR3 is made up of 17 amino acids. CDR1 and CDR2 from the germline V gene are SEHNR and FQNEAQ (reference sequence). Losses at the gene ends were 5 bases for V and 2 bases for J; bases not matched to a gene: 10. The CDR3 spells CASSPEVAGAAYNEQFF. CDR3 sequence (DNA): TGTGCCAGCAGCCCCGAAGTAGCGGGAGCTGCCTACAATGAGCAGTTCTTC.

The rearrangement joins TRBV27 to TRBJ2-3; TRBD1 is a possible D gene (6 bases). V was cut by 6 bases and J by 5 bases, with 12 bases left in between. The germline V gene has CDR1 MNHEY and CDR2 SMNVEV (reference sequence). The CDR3 is 13 amino acids. The chain's CDR3 is CASSQGYKDTQYF. In DNA, the CDR3 is TGTGCCAGCAGCCAGGGGTATAAAGATACGCAGTATTTT.

This clonotype came up a few times. The CDR3 here is CASTSHTDTQYF. CDR3 DNA: TGTGCCAGCACAAGTCACACAGATACGCAGTATTTT. The chain carries TRBV7-2 and TRBJ2-3; no clear D gene. V was pared by 7 bases and J by 2 bases, with 7 bases between. In germline, CDR1 is SGHTA, CDR2 FQGNSA. The CDR3 is 12 amino acids.

The sample holds many counts of this clonotype. This chain connects TRBV5-1 to TRBJ2-7; 10 bases line up with TRBD2. Losses at the gene ends were 3 bases for V and 4 bases for J; bases not matched to a gene: 4. The CDR3 has 14 residues. In germline, CDR1 is SGHRS, CDR2 YFSETQ. The CDR3, as DNA: TGCGCCAGCAGCTACGGGACTAGCGATTACGAGCAGTACTTC. Translated: CASSYGTSDYEQYF.

This clonotype was counted ten times or more. J is TRBJ2-3 and V is TRBV4-1; TRBD2 aligns across 12 bases. The CDR3 totals 16 residues. V trimming: 5 bases; J trimming: 5 bases; junction bases outside the gene matches: 8. Per the germline V gene, CDR1 is MGHRA and CDR2 is YSYEKL. The CDR3 DNA follows: TGCGCCAGCAGCAAACGTCTAGCGGGAGGGGAAGATACGCAGTATTTT. It specifies CASSKRLAGGEDTQYF.

The V gene is TRBV5-1, the J gene TRBJ2-2; no clear D gene. Germline-derived CDR1 and CDR2 are SGHRS and YFSETQ. This CDR3 contains 15 residues. Trimming cost V 2 bases and J 4 bases, with 12 bases left between them. The CDR3 is CASSLSQVPTGELFF. The CDR3 coding sequence is TGCGCCAGCAGCTTATCTCAGGTACCCACCGGGGAGCTGTTTTTT.

This rearrangement joins TRBV27 to TRBJ2-3, with 7 nucleotides matching TRBD2. This CDR3 is built from 15 residues. Germline V gene sequence: CDR1 MNHEY, CDR2 SMNVEV (reference sequence). The V gene end was trimmed by 1 base and the J gene end by 3 bases; junction bases not matched to a gene: 4. The CDR3 nucleotides read TGTGCCAGCAGTTTATGGCGGGAGCTGACAGATACGCAGTATTTT. It is translated as CASSLWRELTDTQYF.

The chain carries TRBV20-1 and TRBJ2-7; D may be TRBD1 (5 bases). Germline V gene lookup returns CDR1 DFQATT and CDR2 SNEGSKA (reference sequence). Trimming pared 6 bases from V and 5 bases from J, leaving 23 bases between. This CDR3 has 15 residues. The CDR3 loop reads CSAPYAPQGRDEQYF. CDR3 coding DNA: TGCAGTGCCCCATACGCCCCCCAGGGTCGGGACGAGCAGTACTTC.

In this sample, this clonotype turned up a few times. The V call is TRBV20-1, the J call TRBJ1-4; unclear D gene. The CDR3 totals 12 residues. Between the trimmed V and J ends, which lost 3 bases and 8 bases, there was a span of 10 bases. Germline values: CDR1 DFQATT, CDR2 SNEGSKA (reference sequence). This chain's CDR3 is CSASPTFEKLFF. CDR3 DNA sequence: TGCAGTGCTAGTCCGACATTCGAAAAACTGTTTTTT.

This clonotype was seen ten or more times. The chain recombines TRBV20-1 with TRBJ2-7; TRBD2 aligns across 11 bases. The V gene's germline CDR1 is DFQATT and CDR2 SNEGSKA (reference sequence). With V trimmed by 5 bases and J by 3 bases, 6 bases remained unmatched. The CDR3 is made up of 14 amino acids. The CDR3 nucleotides read TGCAGTGCTCCTACTAGCGGGAGCTTCTACGAGCAGTACTTC. This translates into CSAPTSGSFYEQYF.

The sample holds a few counts of this clonotype. The chain employs TRBV5-1 and TRBJ2-4, with TRBD1 identical over 9 bases. J gave up 1 base and V 4 bases, and 6 bases lay outside the gene matches. The CDR3 spans 16 residues. Germline values: CDR1 SGHRS, CDR2 YFSETQ. CDR3 sequence reads: CASSLGQGSAKNIQYF. CDR3 DNA: TGCGCCAGCAGCCTTGGACAGGGGTCGGCCAAAAACATTCAGTACTTC.

The chain employs TRBV5-1 and TRBJ1-1; D unresolved. Germline V gene data show CDR1 as SGHRS and CDR2 as YFSETQ. This CDR3 comprises 14 residues. Trimming stripped 4 bases from V and 0 bases from J, with 10 bases between. The CDR3 region is CASSERFMNTEAFF. The CDR3 nucleotides are TGCGCCAGCAGCGAGAGATTCATGAACACTGAAGCTTTCTTT.

The chain is built from TRBV20-1 and TRBJ2-3; 9 bases align to TRBD1. Per germline, CDR1 DFQATT and CDR2 SNEGSKA (reference sequence). This CDR3 region has 13 residues. The DNA for the CDR3 is TGCAGCGGTTTGGACAGGGGTATGAATACGCAGTATTTT. Amino acids: CSGLDRGMNTQYF.

Only a few counts were recorded for this clonotype. CDR3 region: CASSQALGGPNTEAFF. The CDR3 nucleotides are TGCGCCAGCAGCCAGGCCCTGGGTGGGCCGAACACTGAAGCTTTCTTT. The chain is built from TRBV4-1 and TRBJ1-1; D gene unclear. This CDR3 has 16 residues. Germline CDR1 is MGHRA and CDR2 is YSYEKL. Deletions cut 3 bases from V and 1 base from J, with 15 bases between.

The table lists this clonotype with a few counts. This chain connects TRBV6-5 to TRBJ2-7; D gene uncertain. With 2 bases removed from V and 4 bases from J, the gap between germline ends came to 12 bases. Germline V CDR1 and CDR2: MNHEY, SVGAGI. The CDR3 spans 14 residues. In DNA form, the CDR3 reads TGTGCCAGCAGTTACGTGGCGTCCTCTTACGAGCAGTACTTC. This gives the protein CASSYVASSYEQYF.

The sample holds many counts of this clonotype. The chain combines TRBV6-4 with TRBJ2-2, with D unclear. V was clipped by 2 bases and J by 3 bases, with 4 bases between them. Germline V gene sequence: CDR1 MRHNA, CDR2 SNTAGT. The CDR3 sequence is 13 residues long. The CDR3 spells CASSDRDTGELFF. The CDR3 DNA is TGTGCCAGCAGTGACAGGGACACCGGGGAGCTGTTTTTT.

The chain couples TRBV7-8 to TRBJ2-3, with D uncertain. V shed 5 bases and J shed 3 bases, with 12 bases lying between them. CDR1 SGHVS and CDR2 FQNEAQ come from the germline V gene. This CDR3 is 14 amino acids long. The CDR3 loop is CASSPRDRTDTQYF. The CDR3, as DNA: TGTGCCAGCAGCCCTCGAGACCGGACAGATACGCAGTATTTT.

This chain connects TRBV7-9 to TRBJ2-3; possibly TRBD2 for D (6 bases). Germline V lookup: CDR1 SEHNR, CDR2 FQNEAQ (reference sequence). Trimming removed 5 bases from V and 6 bases from J, with 15 bases in between. The CDR3 covers 14 residues. This chain's CDR3 is CASSAQTRPDTQYF. The CDR3 DNA is TGTGCCAGCAGCGCGCAGACTAGGCCGGATACGCAGTATTTT.

V is TRBV12-3 or TRBV12-4 and J is TRBJ2-6; no reliable D call. V dropped 0 bases and J dropped 0 bases, with 6 bases sitting between them. The CDR3 length is 16 residues. The CDR3 DNA follows: TGTGCCAGCAGTTTAGCTCTTGGCTCTGGGGCCAACGTCCTGACTTTC. Its protein product is CASSLALGSGANVLTF.

The V call is TRBV4-1, the J call TRBJ2-1; no firm D call. Trimming took off 0 bases at V and 0 bases at J, with 9 bases between the two ends. CDR1 MGHRA and CDR2 YSYEKL come from the germline V gene. The CDR3 spans 16 residues. The CDR3 DNA reads as TGCGCCAGCAGCCAAGATGTGTTGAGCTCCTACAATGAGCAGTTCTTC. Its protein is CASSQDVLSSYNEQFF.

This clonotype was detected a few times. The rearrangement joins TRBV12-3 or TRBV12-4 to TRBJ2-2, with D perhaps assigned TRBD1 or TRBD2 (5 bases each). V was cut by 7 bases and J by 4 bases, with 13 bases left in between. This CDR3 has 14 residues. The CDR3 region has the DNA TGTGCCAGCACCCTCCGGGGCGCCACCGGGGAGCTGTTTTTT. It encodes CASTLRGATGELFF.

This clonotype was recorded at least ten times. The rearrangement uses TRBV20-1 and TRBJ1-1; possible D gene TRBD1, 6 bases. V gave up 1 base and J gave up 0 bases, with 9 bases separating them. CDR1 and CDR2 from the germline V gene are DFQATT and SNEGSKA (reference sequence). The CDR3 extends over 14 amino acids. The CDR3 spells CSARVDRLNTEAFF. For the CDR3, the DNA is TGCAGTGCTAGAGTTGACAGGCTGAACACTGAAGCTTTCTTT.

This clonotype was counted only a few times. This chain links TRBV29-1 with TRBJ1-2; TRBD1 aligns across 8 bases. The CDR3 length is 15 residues. CDR1 and CDR2 from the germline V gene are SQVTM and ANQGSEA. The trim removed 7 bases at V and 7 bases at J, leaving 17 bases unmatched. CDR3 residues: CSAEDRESRYTGYTF. The DNA of the CDR3 is TGCAGCGCTGAGGACAGGGAGAGTCGCTATACTGGCTACACCTTC. The whole variable domain, remainder taken from reference TRBV29-1 and TRBJ1-2, is SAVISQKPSRDICQRGTSLTIQCQVDSQVTMMFWYRQQPGQSLTLIATANQGSEATYESGFVIDKFPISRPNLTFSTLTVSNMSPEDSSIYLCSAEDRESRYTGYTFGSGTRLTVV.

V and J are TRBV2 and TRBJ1-1; no definite D call. The V end lost 7 bases, the J end lost 6 bases, and 12 bases lay between the germline ends. The CDR3 has 12 residues. CDR1 is SNHLY and CDR2 is FYNNEI in the germline V gene. The CDR3: CASTIRTAEAFF. CDR3 nucleotide sequence: TGTGCCAGCACCATTAGGACGGCTGAAGCTTTCTTT.

This clonotype was counted a few times. The rearrangement uses TRBV7-9 and TRBJ2-1; the D is unclear. The germline V gene encodes CDR1 SEHNR and CDR2 FQNEAQ (reference sequence). With 5 bases removed from V and 6 bases from J, the gap between germline ends came to 11 bases. CDR3 size: 13 residues. Here the CDR3 DNA reads TGTGCCAGCAGCAAAAGTTATAGCAATGAGCAGTTCTTC. Amino acids: CASSKSYSNEQFF.

The chain links TRBV7-9 to TRBJ2-1; 7 bases are a match to TRBD2. The CDR3 length is 16 residues. CDR1 and CDR2 (germline): SEHNR, FQNEAQ (reference sequence). V trimming: 3 bases; J trimming: 2 bases; junction bases outside the gene matches: 7. The CDR3: CASSFPSSGPYNEQFF. DNA for the CDR3: TGTGCCAGCAGCTTCCCTTCTAGCGGCCCCTACAATGAGCAGTTCTTC.